Presented here are 31 T cell receptor beta chains from one specimen sequenced in a study of T-cell reconstitution after alpha-beta-depleted transplantation in children. Unique molecular identifiers were built into the TCRbeta library. One entry per CDR3 protein, called by TCRdb with MiXCR from the PCR reads. In the table there are about 77,000 distinct CDR3 sequences, 15% to 20% of which are singletons. Specimen: PBMCs, mostly from graft donor cells, collected 360 days after TCRalphabeta/CD19-depleted stem cell transplant. The receptors here all came from a male patient aged 2 to 9 who had a stem cell transplant for acute lymphoblastic leukemia, so the T cells may come from the graft donor.

In nucleotides, the CDR3 is TGCGCCAGCAGCTCGACTGGAAACTACGAGCAGTACTTC. Translating gives CASSSTGNYEQYF. This chain links TRBV5-1 with TRBJ2-7; D is unclear. In germline, CDR1 is SGHRS, CDR2 YFSETQ. With 3 bases removed from V and 3 bases from J, the gap between germline ends came to 10 bases. The CDR3 contains 13 residues.

This clonotype has just a few counts. The chain couples TRBV7-2 to TRBJ2-7; 10 bases are shared with TRBD2. From germline, CDR1 is SGHTA and CDR2 FQGNSA. V dropped 1 base and J dropped 0; count of bases not matched to a gene: 3. This CDR3 is built from 16 residues. The CDR3 coding sequence is TGTGCCAGCAGCTTAGGGCTAGCGGGAGTCTCCTACGAGCAGTACTTC. It translates to CASSLGLAGVSYEQYF. The full variable domain, in which reference TRBV7-2 and TRBJ2-7 provide the parts outside the CDR3, is GAGVSQSPSNKVTEKGKDVELRCDPISGHTALYWYRQSLGQGLEFLIYFQGNSAPDKSGLPSDRFSAERTGGSVSTLTIQRTQQEDSAVYLCASSLGLAGVSYEQYFGPGTRLTVT.

This clonotype was detected ten times or more. CDR3 region: CASSQEWPGHGYTF. The CDR3 coding sequence is TGCGCCAGCAGCCAAGAGTGGCCAGGGCACGGCTACACCTTC. The chain has TRBV4-1 and TRBJ1-2; possible D gene TRBD1, 5 bases. Germline-derived CDR1 and CDR2 are MGHRA and YSYEKL. CDR3 length equals 14 residues. V was cut by 0 bases and J by 8 bases, with 13 bases left in between.

The chain employs TRBV2 and TRBJ2-1; a weak D match, TRBD1 (6 bases). V lost 4 bases and J lost 5, with 15 bases in between. Looked up from germline, CDR1 is SNHLY and CDR2 is FYNNEI. CDR3 length equals 15 residues. CDR3 DNA sequence: TGTGCCAGCAGTGGGGCAGGGGTTTTCGACAATGAGCAGTTCTTC. It encodes CASSGAGVFDNEQFF.

This chain connects TRBV27 to TRBJ2-7; 14 positions match TRBD2. Germline CDR1 is MNHEY and CDR2 is SMNVEV (reference sequence). The V gene end was trimmed by 7 bases and the J gene end by 2 bases; junction bases not matched to a gene: 10. The length of the CDR3 is 17 residues. The CDR3 DNA follows: TGTGCCAGCAAGGGCAGGCCGGGACTAGCGGGAGCCTACGAGCAGTACTTC. It is translated as CASKGRPGLAGAYEQYF.

This clonotype was seen a handful of times. The rearrangement joins TRBV29-1 to TRBJ1-2; tentatively, D is TRBD1 (5 bases). Trimming left V 5 bases short and J 4 bases short, with 11 bases between. CDR1 is SQVTM and CDR2 is ANQGSEA in the germline V gene. CDR3 length: 12 amino acids. DNA for the CDR3: TGCAGCGTTAGGGGACTCCCCTATGGCTACACCTTC. Translating gives CSVRGLPYGYTF.

This clonotype was seen at least ten times. The chain couples TRBV7-9 to TRBJ1-5, with D unresolved. This CDR3 contains 15 residues. V lost 5 bases and J 0 bases, leaving 11 bases between the germline ends. Germline V gene data show CDR1 as SEHNR and CDR2 as FQNEAQ (reference sequence). This chain's CDR3 is CASSLDGYSNQPQHF. The CDR3 nucleotides read TGTGCCAGCAGCCTGGACGGCTATAGCAATCAGCCCCAGCATTTT.

The chain employs TRBV5-1 and TRBJ2-7, with 14 bases that match TRBD2. CDR1 is SGHRS and CDR2 is YFSETQ in the germline V gene. The CDR3 runs 16 residues. Trimming cost V 7 bases and J 2 bases; bases outside gene matches: 8. The CDR3 reads CASAGTSGSRAYEQYF. CDR3 DNA sequence: TGCGCCAGCGCCGGGACTAGCGGGAGCAGGGCCTACGAGCAGTACTTC.

CDR3 in DNA: TGCGCCAGCAGCTTGGTCCTGGGGGCGGGGAATGAGCAGTTCTTC. Translated, it gives CASSLVLGAGNEQFF. The V call is TRBV5-1, the J call TRBJ2-1; D assignment may be TRBD1 or TRBD2 (6 bases each). The CDR3 loop spans 15 amino acids. Trimming shortened V by 0 bases and J by 7 bases, and 14 bases separated the two germline ends. Germline values: CDR1 SGHRS, CDR2 YFSETQ.

This clonotype was picked up a small number of times. This rearrangement joins TRBV5-6 to TRBJ2-1, with D possibly being TRBD2 (6 bases). CDR1 and CDR2 (germline): SGHDT, YYEEEE. Trimming shortened V by 0 bases and J by 9 bases, and 13 bases separated the two germline ends. This CDR3 has 14 residues. The CDR3 reads CASSLDADYPEQFF. The CDR3 DNA follows: TGTGCCAGCAGCTTGGATGCGGACTACCCTGAGCAGTTCTTC.

At least ten counts were recorded for this clonotype. The chain joins TRBV10-3 to TRBJ2-2, with TRBD1 identical over 9 bases. Losses at the gene ends were 4 bases for V and 5 bases for J; bases not matched to a gene: 8. CDR3 length: 16 amino acids. CDR1 is ENHRY and CDR2 is SYGVKD in the germline V gene. The CDR3 protein is CAISAGGQGATGELFF. CDR3 in DNA: TGTGCCATCAGTGCTGGGGGACAGGGAGCAACCGGGGAGCTGTTTTTT.

V and J are TRBV27 and TRBJ2-1, with a possible D match to TRBD2 (5 bases). V was shortened by 1 base and J by 7 bases, with 11 bases between the two germline ends. Germline V gene lookup returns CDR1 MNHEY and CDR2 SMNVEV (reference sequence). The CDR3 covers 14 residues. CDR3 amino acids: CASSLFGVGNEQFF. CDR3 in DNA: TGTGCCAGCAGTTTATTCGGGGTAGGGAATGAGCAGTTCTTC.

CDR3 in amino acids: CATSRVIGGAYEQYF. The CDR3 region has the DNA TGTGCCACCAGCAGAGTAATCGGGGGGGCCTACGAGCAGTACTTC. The chain combines TRBV15 with TRBJ2-7; 8 bases are a match to TRBD2. This CDR3 has 15 amino acids. V dropped 1 base and J dropped 2; count of bases not matched to a gene: 4. The V gene's germline CDR1 is LNHNV and CDR2 YYDKDF (reference sequence).

This clonotype has a handful of counts. This rearrangement joins TRBV28 to TRBJ2-3, with TRBD2 matching 9 bases. CDR1 MDHEN and CDR2 SYDVKM come from the germline V gene. The CDR3 has 16 residues. V shed 6 bases and J 1 base; nucleotides not matched to a gene: 8. The CDR3 loop is CASSPGTSFGTDTQYF. CDR3 in DNA: TGTGCCAGCAGCCCCGGGACTAGCTTCGGCACAGATACGCAGTATTTT.

The chain recombines TRBV20-1 with TRBJ2-7; the D gene is possibly TRBD2 (5 bases). The length of the CDR3 is 11 residues. Trimming left V 5 bases short and J 4 bases short, with 9 bases between. CDR1 is DFQATT, CDR2 SNEGSKA, per germline (reference sequence). In DNA, the CDR3 is TGCAGTGCTTCCGACTATTACGAGCAGTACTTC. This encodes CSASDYYEQYF.

The table lists this clonotype with a few counts. The chain combines TRBV7-6 with TRBJ2-7, with 7 bases aligning to TRBD1. V lost 2 bases and J lost 3; bases outside the gene matches: 4. The length of the CDR3 is 14 residues. The germline V gene has CDR1 SGHVS and CDR2 FNYEAQ. CDR3 sequence: CASSLSQGVYEQYF. Here the CDR3 DNA reads TGTGCCAGCAGCTTATCCCAGGGGGTCTACGAGCAGTACTTC. The variable domain in full, with the rest retrieved from reference TRBV7-6 and TRBJ2-7, is GAGVSQSPRYKVTKRGQDVALRCDPISGHVSLYWYRQALGQGPEFLTYFNYEAQQDKSGLPNDRFSAERPEGSISTLTIQRTEQRDSAMYRCASSLSQGVYEQYFGPGTRLTVT.

The chain employs TRBV5-1 and TRBJ2-7; TRBD1 matches at 7 bases. Germline lookup yields CDR1 SGHRS and CDR2 YFSETQ. This CDR3 spans 13 amino acids. V shed 4 bases and J 3 bases; nucleotides not matched to a gene: 4. In DNA form, the CDR3 reads TGCGCCAGCAGCCCCGGACAGGTCTACGAGCAGTACTTC. Protein sequence: CASSPGQVYEQYF.

This clonotype has only a few counts. This chain connects TRBV4-1 to TRBJ2-1, with D perhaps being TRBD1 or TRBD2 (5 bases each). This CDR3 has 16 amino acids. Trimming cost V 2 bases and J 0 bases, with 11 bases left between them. Germline V gene sequence: CDR1 MGHRA, CDR2 YSYEKL. The CDR3 coding sequence is TGCGCCAGCAGCCAAACGGGACCCGGCTCCTACAATGAGCAGTTCTTC. Translated, it gives CASSQTGPGSYNEQFF.

The J gene is TRBJ2-3, the V gene TRBV5-5; weak D call: TRBD2 (5 bases). V was trimmed by 3 bases and J by 0 bases, leaving 8 bases between them. Germline assignment: CDR1 SGHKS and CDR2 YYEKEE (reference sequence). The CDR3 contains 14 residues. CDR3 nucleotide sequence: TGTGCCAGCAGCTGGAGGACTAGCACAGATACGCAGTATTTT. This sequence encodes CASSWRTSTDTQYF.

V usage is TRBV6-1 and J usage is TRBJ2-1; 12 bases line up with TRBD2. Germline assignment: CDR1 MNHNS and CDR2 SASEGT. The V gene end was trimmed by 6 bases and the J gene end by 2 bases; junction bases not matched to a gene: 5. The length of the CDR3 is 16 residues. CDR3 nucleotides: TGTGCCAGCAGATCCAGGACTAGCGGGACCTACAATGAGCAGTTCTTC. This codes for CASRSRTSGTYNEQFF.

This clonotype turned up a few times. J is TRBJ2-5 and V is TRBV6-1, with D tentatively TRBD1 (5 bases). The CDR3 has 16 amino acids. The V end was cut by 6 bases, the J end by 3 bases, with 20 bases between. Germline V gene sequence: CDR1 MNHNS, CDR2 SASEGT. The CDR3 protein is CASRSDFRQIKETQYF. The CDR3 DNA reads TGTGCCAGCAGATCGGATTTTAGACAGATTAAAGAGACCCAGTACTTC.

The V gene is TRBV6-1, the J gene TRBJ1-4; 11 positions match TRBD1. The length of the CDR3 is 17 residues. Germline-derived CDR1 and CDR2 are MNHNS and SASEGT. V was clipped by 5 bases and J by 1 base; unmatched bases: 6. The CDR3 DNA reads as TGTGCCAGCAGTCGCCGGGACAGGGGGTTAACTAATGAAAAACTGTTTTTT. Encoded protein: CASSRRDRGLTNEKLFF.

This chain connects TRBV7-2 to TRBJ2-1; 10 bases align to TRBD2. With V trimmed by 5 bases and J by 4 bases, 8 bases remained unmatched. This CDR3 has 16 residues. Looked up from germline, CDR1 is SGHTA and CDR2 is FQGNSA. CDR3 coding DNA: TGTGCCAGCAGCGCCACCGGGACTAGCGTATACAATGAGCAGTTCTTC. Residues: CASSATGTSVYNEQFF.

The genes are TRBV20-1 and TRBJ1-5; D perhaps matches TRBD1 (5 bases). The V and J ends lost 3 bases and 5 bases respectively, with 17 bases between them. The CDR3 runs 15 residues. The germline V gene encodes CDR1 DFQATT and CDR2 SNEGSKA (reference sequence). CDR3 loop: CSARRSAGHDQPQHF. CDR3 DNA: TGCAGTGCTAGGAGGTCGGCAGGGCACGATCAGCCCCAGCATTTT.

The chain joins TRBV6-5 to TRBJ2-6; no clear D gene. Germline CDR1 reads MNHEY; CDR2 reads SVGAGI. The CDR3 has 16 residues. Trimming stripped 1 base from V and 0 bases from J, with 7 bases between. The DNA for the CDR3 is TGTGCCAGCAGTTACTTACATCCCTCTGGGGCCAACGTCCTGACTTTC. It translates to CASSYLHPSGANVLTF.

V usage is TRBV4-2 and J usage is TRBJ2-3; D is possibly TRBD2 (5 bases). The CDR3 contains 16 residues. V was shortened by 0 bases and J by 4 bases, with 14 bases between the two germline ends. Germline V gene lookup returns CDR1 LGHNA and CDR2 YNFKEQ. The CDR3 DNA sequence: TGTGCCAGCAGCCAAGATCTAGACTACTTCGCAGATACGCAGTATTTT. Protein sequence: CASSQDLDYFADTQYF.

A few counts support this clonotype. V gene TRBV5-1 combines with J gene TRBJ1-5; no clear D. The CDR3 consists of 16 residues. Trimming left V 6 bases short and J 0 bases short, with 16 bases between. The germline CDR1 and CDR2 sequences are SGHRS and YFSETQ. The CDR3 sequence is CASNLTTANSNQPQHF. The CDR3 DNA sequence: TGCGCCAGCAACCTGACGACGGCAAATAGCAATCAGCCCCAGCATTTT.

The chain links TRBV7-2 to TRBJ2-7, with 11 bases fitting TRBD2. The CDR3 extends over 17 amino acids. The junction had 15 bases not matched to a gene; V was cut back by 5 bases and J by 6 bases. Germline CDR1 and CDR2: SGHTA and FQGNSA. The CDR3 sequence: CASSDGLAGVLIFEQYF. As DNA, the CDR3 is TGTGCCAGCAGCGACGGACTAGCGGGTGTCCTTATTTTCGAGCAGTACTTC.

Ten or more counts support this clonotype. The chain employs TRBV9 and TRBJ2-3; D not certain. CDR3 length equals 16 residues. V was cut by 0 bases and J by 1 base, with 12 bases left in between. The germline gives CDR1 SGDLS, CDR2 YYNGEE. Here the CDR3 reads CASSVGVLLRTDTQYF. In nucleotides, the CDR3 is TGTGCCAGCAGCGTAGGGGTACTCCTCCGCACAGATACGCAGTATTTT. The variable domain in full, with the rest retrieved from reference TRBV9 and TRBJ2-3, is DSGVTQTPKHLITATGQRVTLRCSPRSGDLSVYWYQQSLDQGLQFLIQYYNGEERAKGNILERFSAQQFPDLHSELNLSSLELGDSALYFCASSVGVLLRTDTQYFGPGTRLTVL.

A word on this clonotype: One end of the junction does not line up with germline, which may come from a read error. The gene calls are TRBV7-9 and TRBJ2-1; TRBD2 aligns across 10 bases. The CDR3 contains 14 residues. CDR1 is SEHNR and CDR2 is FQNEAQ in the germline V gene (reference sequence). The CDR3 bases are TGTGCCAGCAGCCCTAGCGGGAGCTACGATGAGCAGTTCTTC. Encoded protein: CASSPSGSYDEQFF.

The chain combines TRBV12-3 or TRBV12-4 with TRBJ2-1; 8 bases match TRBD1. The CDR3 sequence is 15 residues long. Unmatched junction bases numbered 6, after V lost 6 bases and J lost 2 bases. CDR3 region: CASRRQGSTYNEQFF. Written as DNA, the CDR3 is TGTGCCAGCAGAAGACAGGGGAGCACCTACAATGAGCAGTTCTTC.